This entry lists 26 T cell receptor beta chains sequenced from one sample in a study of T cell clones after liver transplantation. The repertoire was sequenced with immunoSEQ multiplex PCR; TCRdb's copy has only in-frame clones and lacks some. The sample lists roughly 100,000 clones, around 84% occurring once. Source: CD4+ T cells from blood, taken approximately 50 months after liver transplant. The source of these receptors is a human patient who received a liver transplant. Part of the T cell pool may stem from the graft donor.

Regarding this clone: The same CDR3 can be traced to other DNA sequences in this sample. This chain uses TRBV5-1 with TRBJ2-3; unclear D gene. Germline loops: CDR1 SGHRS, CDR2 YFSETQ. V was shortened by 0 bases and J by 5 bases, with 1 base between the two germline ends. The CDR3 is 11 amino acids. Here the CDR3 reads CASSLEDTQYF. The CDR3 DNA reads TGCGCCAGCAGCTTGGAAGATACGCAGTATTTT.

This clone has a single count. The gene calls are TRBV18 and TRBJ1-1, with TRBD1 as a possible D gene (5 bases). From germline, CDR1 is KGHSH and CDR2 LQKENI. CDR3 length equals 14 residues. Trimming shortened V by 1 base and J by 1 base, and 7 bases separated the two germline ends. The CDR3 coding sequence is TGTGCCAGCTCACCACAGACAGAGAACACTGAAGCTTTCTTT. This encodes CASSPQTENTEAFF.

The CDR3, as DNA: TGCGCCAGCAGTGAGAATAGCGGGAGGGCCCCTGGGCAGTATTTT. Amino acid sequence: CASSENSGRAPGQYF. This chain connects TRBV10-1 to TRBJ2-3; 11 bases map to TRBD2. The CDR3 covers 15 residues. V shed 2 bases, J shed 11 bases, and the junction held 9 bases outside the gene matches. Germline V CDR1 and CDR2: WNHNN, SYGVQD (reference sequence).

The CDR3 DNA is TGTGCCAGCAGCTTGCCCGGGAGGTACGGCCACGAGCAGTACTTC. This sequence encodes CASSLPGRYGHEQYF. The chain is built from TRBV5-4 and TRBJ2-7, with 7 nucleotides matching TRBD2. The V gene end was trimmed by 1 base and the J gene end by 5 bases; junction bases not matched to a gene: 9. This CDR3 region has 15 residues. Per germline, CDR1 SGHNT and CDR2 YYREEE (reference sequence). Variable domain in full (rest from reference TRBV5-4 and TRBJ2-7): ETGVTQSPTHLIKTRGQQVTLRCSSQSGHNTVSWYQQALGQGPQFIFQYYREEENGRGNFPPRFSGLQFPNYSSELNVNALELDDSALYLCASSLPGRYGHEQYFGPGTRLTVT.

This CDR3 reads CASTLRGGGSDTQYF. Written as DNA, the CDR3 is TGTGCCAGCACTCTTCGGGGAGGGGGATCAGATACGCAGTATTTT. This chain links TRBV6-5 with TRBJ2-3; TRBD2 is a possible D gene (7 bases). The CDR3 loop spans 15 amino acids. V lost 7 bases, J lost 4 bases, and 18 bases lay in between. Germline CDR1 reads MNHEY; CDR2 reads SVGAGI.

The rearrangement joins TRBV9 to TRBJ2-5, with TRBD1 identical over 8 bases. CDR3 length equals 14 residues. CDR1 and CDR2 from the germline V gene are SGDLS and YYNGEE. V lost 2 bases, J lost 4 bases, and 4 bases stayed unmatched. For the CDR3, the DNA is TGTGCCAGCAGCGTCTTGCAGGGGGCAGAGACCCAGTACTTC. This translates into CASSVLQGAETQYF.

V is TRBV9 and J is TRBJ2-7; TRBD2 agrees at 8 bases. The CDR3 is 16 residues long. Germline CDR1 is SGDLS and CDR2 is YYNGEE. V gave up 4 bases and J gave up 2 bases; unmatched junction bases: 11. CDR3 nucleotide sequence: TGTGCCAGCAGCCCCGGGGGGGGGACTATCGCCTACGAGCAGTACTTC. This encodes CASSPGGGTIAYEQYF.

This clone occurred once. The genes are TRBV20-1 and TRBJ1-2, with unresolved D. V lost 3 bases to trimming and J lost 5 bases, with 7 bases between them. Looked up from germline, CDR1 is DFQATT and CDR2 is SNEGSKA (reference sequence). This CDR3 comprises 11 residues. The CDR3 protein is CSASGPYGYTF. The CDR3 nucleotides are TGCAGTGCTAGTGGACCTTATGGCTACACCTTC.

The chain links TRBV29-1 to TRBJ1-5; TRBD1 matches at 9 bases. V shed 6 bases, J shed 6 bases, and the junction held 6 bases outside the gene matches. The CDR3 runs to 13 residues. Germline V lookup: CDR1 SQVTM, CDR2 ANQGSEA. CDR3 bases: TGCAGCGTCGGGGACAGGGTGGGTCAGCCCCAGCATTTT. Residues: CSVGDRVGQPQHF.

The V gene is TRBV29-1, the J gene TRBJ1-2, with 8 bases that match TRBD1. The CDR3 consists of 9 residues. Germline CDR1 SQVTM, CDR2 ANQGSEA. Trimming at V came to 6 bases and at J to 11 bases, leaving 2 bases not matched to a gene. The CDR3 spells CSVDREYTF. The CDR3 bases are TGCAGCGTGGACAGGGAATACACCTTC.

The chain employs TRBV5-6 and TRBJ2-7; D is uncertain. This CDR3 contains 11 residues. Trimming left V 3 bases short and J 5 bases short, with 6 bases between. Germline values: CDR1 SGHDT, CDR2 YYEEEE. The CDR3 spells CASSYNNEQYF. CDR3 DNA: TGTGCCAGCAGCTACAACAACGAGCAGTACTTC.

For the CDR3, the DNA is TGTGCCAGCAGTTTAGACTGGGGCACAGATACGCAGTATTTT. Translation: CASSLDWGTDTQYF. The V gene is TRBV27, the J gene TRBJ2-3, with no clear D. The V end was cut by 2 bases, the J end by 1 base, with 7 bases between. CDR1 is MNHEY, CDR2 SMNVEV, per germline (reference sequence). The CDR3 totals 14 residues.

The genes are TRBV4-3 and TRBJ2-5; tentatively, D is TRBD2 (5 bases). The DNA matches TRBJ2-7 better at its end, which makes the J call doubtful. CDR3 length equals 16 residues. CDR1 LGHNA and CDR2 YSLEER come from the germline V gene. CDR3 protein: CASSQEPSGLPYEQYF. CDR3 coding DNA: TGCGCCAGCAGCCAAGAGCCATCCGGACTTCCCTACGAGCAGTACTTC.

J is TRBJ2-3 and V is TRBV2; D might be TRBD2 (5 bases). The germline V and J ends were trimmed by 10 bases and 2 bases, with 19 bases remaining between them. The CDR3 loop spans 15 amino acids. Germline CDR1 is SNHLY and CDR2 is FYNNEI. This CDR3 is CATRLFGGSTDTQYF. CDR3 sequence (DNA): TGTGCCACCCGCCTCTTCGGCGGGTCCACAGATACGCAGTATTTT.

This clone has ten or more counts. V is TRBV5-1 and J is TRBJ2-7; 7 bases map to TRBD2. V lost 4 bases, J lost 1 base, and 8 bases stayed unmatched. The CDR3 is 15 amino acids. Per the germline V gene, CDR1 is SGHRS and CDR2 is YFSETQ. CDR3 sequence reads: CASSPGTITSYEQYF. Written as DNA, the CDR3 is TGCGCCAGCAGCCCGGGGACTATTACTTCCTACGAGCAGTACTTC.

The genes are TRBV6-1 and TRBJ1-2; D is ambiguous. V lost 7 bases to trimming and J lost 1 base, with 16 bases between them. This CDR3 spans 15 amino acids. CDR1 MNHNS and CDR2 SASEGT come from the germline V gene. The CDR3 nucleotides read TGTGCCAGCACCGCCGACCCGTCCTTTAACTATGGCTACACCTTC. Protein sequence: CASTADPSFNYGYTF.

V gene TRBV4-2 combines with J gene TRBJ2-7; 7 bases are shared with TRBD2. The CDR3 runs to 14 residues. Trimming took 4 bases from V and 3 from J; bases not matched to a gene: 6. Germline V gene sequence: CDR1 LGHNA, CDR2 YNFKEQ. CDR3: CASSRERELYEQYF. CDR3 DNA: TGTGCCAGCAGCCGAGAGCGGGAACTCTACGAGCAGTACTTC.

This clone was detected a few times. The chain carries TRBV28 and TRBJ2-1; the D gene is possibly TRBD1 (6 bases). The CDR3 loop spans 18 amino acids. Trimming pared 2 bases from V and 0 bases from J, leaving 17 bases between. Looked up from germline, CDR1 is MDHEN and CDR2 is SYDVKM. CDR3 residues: CASSLGLGQRISYNEQFF. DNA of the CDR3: TGTGCCAGCAGTTTAGGTCTCGGACAGCGAATCTCCTACAATGAGCAGTTCTTC.

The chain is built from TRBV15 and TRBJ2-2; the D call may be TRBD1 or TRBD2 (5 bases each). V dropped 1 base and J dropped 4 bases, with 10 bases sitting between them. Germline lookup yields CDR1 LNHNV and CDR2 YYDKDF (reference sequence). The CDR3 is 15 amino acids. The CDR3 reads CATSRGSGGTGELFF. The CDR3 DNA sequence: TGTGCCACCAGCAGAGGAAGTGGGGGCACCGGGGAGCTGTTTTTT.

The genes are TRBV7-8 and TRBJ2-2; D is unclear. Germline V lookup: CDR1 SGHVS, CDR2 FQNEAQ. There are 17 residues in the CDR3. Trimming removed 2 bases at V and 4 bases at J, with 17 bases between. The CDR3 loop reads CASSLFRIIPSTGELFF. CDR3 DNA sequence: TGTGCCAGCAGCTTATTCCGAATTATACCGAGCACCGGGGAGCTGTTTTTT.

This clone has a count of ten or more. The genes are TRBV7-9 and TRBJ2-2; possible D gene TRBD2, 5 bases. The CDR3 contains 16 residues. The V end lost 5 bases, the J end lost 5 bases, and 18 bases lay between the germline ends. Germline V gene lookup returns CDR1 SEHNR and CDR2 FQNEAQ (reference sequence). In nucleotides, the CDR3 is TGTGCCAGCAGCACCGGGGTTGCCTTCTGGACCGGGGAGCTGTTTTTT. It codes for CASSTGVAFWTGELFF.

Written as DNA, the CDR3 is TGTGCCAGCAGGCTGGACAGGGGGGTGAACACTGAAGCTTTCTTT. Translation: CASRLDRGVNTEAFF. J is TRBJ1-1 and V is TRBV7-9; 10 nucleotides agree with TRBD1. V lost 6 bases to trimming and J lost 0 bases; unmatched junction nucleotides: 4. CDR1 is SEHNR and CDR2 is FQNEAQ in the germline V gene (reference sequence). The CDR3 is made up of 15 amino acids.

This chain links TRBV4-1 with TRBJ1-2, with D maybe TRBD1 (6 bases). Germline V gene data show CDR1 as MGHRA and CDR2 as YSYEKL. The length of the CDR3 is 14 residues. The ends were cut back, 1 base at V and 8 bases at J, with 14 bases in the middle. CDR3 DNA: TGCGCCAGCAGCCAAGGGAGATTGGGGGCGGGCTACACCTTC. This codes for CASSQGRLGAGYTF.

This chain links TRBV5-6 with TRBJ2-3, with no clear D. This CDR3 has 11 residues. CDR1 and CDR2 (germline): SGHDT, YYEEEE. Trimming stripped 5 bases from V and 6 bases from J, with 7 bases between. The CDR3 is CASSRLDTQYF. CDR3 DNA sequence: TGTGCCAGCAGTCGACTTGATACGCAGTATTTT.

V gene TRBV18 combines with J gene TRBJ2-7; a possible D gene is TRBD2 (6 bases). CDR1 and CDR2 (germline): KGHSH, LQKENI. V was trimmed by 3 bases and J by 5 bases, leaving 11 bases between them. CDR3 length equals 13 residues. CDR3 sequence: CASSPTGVHEQYF. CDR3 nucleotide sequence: TGTGCCAGCTCACCTACGGGGGTGCACGAGCAGTACTTC.

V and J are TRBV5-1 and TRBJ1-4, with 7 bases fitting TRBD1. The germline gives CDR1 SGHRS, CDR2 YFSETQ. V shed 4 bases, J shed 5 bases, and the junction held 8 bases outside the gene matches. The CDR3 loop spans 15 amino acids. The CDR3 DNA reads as TGCGCCAGCAGCGAAACAGGGGAGTGGAATGAAAAACTGTTTTTT. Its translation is CASSETGEWNEKLFF.